The entry below gives a single T cell receptor (beta chain) sequence along with its context. Its antigen is unknown. The data were taken from a study of cytomegalovirus exposure and HLA in healthy donors. About the study: The approximately 120 validation repertoires, a later analysis reported, used the same platform as the roughly 730 repertoires from the first cohort.

The assay was immunoSEQ multiplex PCR, and TCRdb's table has in-frame clones only and misses some. In the table there are 55,000 to 65,000 clones, roughly 95% of which are singletons. Whole-study findings and limits: Confirmation was obtained in vitro that a few CMV-associated chains are specific for CMV antigens. Cytomegalovirus association was assigned to under 200 TCR beta chains.

The V gene end was trimmed by 5 bases and the J gene end by 4 bases; junction bases not matched to a gene: 7. The CDR3 is 14 residues long. Germline values: CDR1 MNHEY, CDR2 SVGAGI. The source material was PBMCs. The clonotype comes from a woman between 18 and 29 years old in good health and CMV-seropositive. The genes are TRBV6-5 and TRBJ2-7, with TRBD2 identical over 8 bases. The CDR3: CASSRLGGGYEQYF. The CDR3 bases are TGTGCCAGCAGTCGCCTCGGGGGGGGGTACGAGCAGTACTTC.